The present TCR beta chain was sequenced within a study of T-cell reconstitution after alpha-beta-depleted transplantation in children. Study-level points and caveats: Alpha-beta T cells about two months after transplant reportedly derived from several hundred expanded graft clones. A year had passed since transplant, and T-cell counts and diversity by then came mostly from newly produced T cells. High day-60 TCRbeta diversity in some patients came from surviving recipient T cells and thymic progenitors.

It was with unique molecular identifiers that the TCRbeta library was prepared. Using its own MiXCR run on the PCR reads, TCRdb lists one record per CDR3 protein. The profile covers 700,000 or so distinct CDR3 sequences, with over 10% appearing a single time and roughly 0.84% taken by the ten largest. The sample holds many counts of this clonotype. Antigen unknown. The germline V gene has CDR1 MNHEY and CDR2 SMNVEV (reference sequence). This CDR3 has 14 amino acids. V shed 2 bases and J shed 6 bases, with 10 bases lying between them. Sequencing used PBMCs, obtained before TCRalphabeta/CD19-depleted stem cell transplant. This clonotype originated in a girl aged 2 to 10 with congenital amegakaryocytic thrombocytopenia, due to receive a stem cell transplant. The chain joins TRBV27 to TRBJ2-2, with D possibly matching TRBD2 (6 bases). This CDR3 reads CASSLVGGPGELFF. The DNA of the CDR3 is TGTGCCAGCAGTTTAGTCGGAGGGCCCGGGGAGCTGTTTTTT.